This T cell receptor beta chain was recovered during a study of shared clonotypes between healthy human individuals (dated by TCRdb to the early 2020s). Broadly, across the study: The cohort comprised two women and a few men aged 18 to 49 years. Libraries were prepared and TCR repertoires were sequenced by different laboratories using diverse techniques, in order to increase sequencing depth and limit assay-specific biases. Per donor, leukapheresis produced somewhere between about 0.94 and 8.9 billion PBMCs. Blood TCR repertoires of 5 or 6 healthy adults were deeply sequenced to estimate repertoire size and the extent of clonotype sharing between individuals. For each donor, three plates each were used for CD4 naive and CD4 memory, two plates were used for CD8 naive, and one plate was used for CD8 memory. Results and caveats for the whole study, not just this receptor: Because the study included a small number of donors, the genetic and exposure-history diversity represented was limited. Naive subsets generally had larger estimated clonotype richness than memory subsets did. Compared with non-shared clonotypes, the clonotypes found in all four sorted-subset donors had higher generation probabilities. Sharing across a handful of donors was observed for about 5% of naive CD4, about 3.2% of naive CD8, 2% to 2.5% of memory CD4, and roughly 0.4% of memory CD8 clonotypes. Pairwise subsampling indicated that sequencing depth was expected to affect the degree of clonotype sharing among donors. Sampling was restricted to blood, and TCR repertoires in tissues likely differ from the TCR repertoires found in blood. Incomplete sequencing was indicated by rarefaction of sorted-subset datasets, despite the large sequencing depth.

The donors were healthy, HIV-negative adults with no recently reported acute infections or vaccinations. Every donor was a Caucasian adult residing in Nashville, Tennessee, USA. Magnetic negative selection was used to enrich CD4+ T cells, after which naive cells were positively selected on CD45RA and the negative fraction became the memory subset. After blood collection by leukapheresis, PBMCs were isolated using Ficoll-Histopaque density gradient centrifugation and then cryopreserved in the vapor phase of liquid nitrogen. Analytical flow cytometry was used to check the purity and quantity of each magnetically sorted T cell population. Genomic DNA was isolated from each sorted fraction and quantified by UV absorbance on a Nanodrop 2000c. About this clone itself: There is no known antigen for this receptor. The record has no base qualities; no much larger clone is one base away.

Using the deep immunoSEQ assay, TCR CDR3 regions were amplified from genomic DNA by multiplex PCR. For each cell subset, the extracted genomic DNA was distributed evenly across all wells of several immunoSEQ 96-well plates, and each plate served as one replicate. Each replicate PCR for sorted subsets received approximately 200 ng genomic DNA, equal to 28,000 or so T cell genomes. Purified libraries were measured with a Qubit 3.0 fluorometer, size-checked on a Bioanalyzer 2100, and measured again with the KAPA Library Quantification kit. Every immunoSEQ 96-well plate was sequenced on a dedicated single-read 150-cycle Illumina NextSeq 550 flow cell. As for the authors' bioinformatics: Because only junctional sequences without quality scores were contained in the immunoSEQ output, filtering matching that applied to full-length reads could not be performed. Sequences were annotated with PyIR, a Python wrapper for IgBLAST v1.9, and V/J genes and CDR3 were assigned using IMGT germline references. Reads were removed for weak V/J assignments (E-value above 1e-6), missing CDR3, stop codons, out-of-frame junctions, or ambiguous translated residues. A V3J clonotype was defined by an identical inferred V gene, J gene, and CDR3 amino acid sequence. Percentage overlap between repertoires was calculated by dividing the number of shared unique clonotypes by the size of the smaller repertoire. Richness of each repertoire was evaluated using RTK rarefaction, the Chao1 estimator, and Recon v2.1 estimates of unobserved clonotypes. OLGA was used to compute generation probabilities for all TCRbeta clonotypes that the gDNA method yielded from a few donors. Sourced from immuneACCESS, this table was stored by TCRdb with only in-frame sequences that have V and J called. A share of the clones is absent; for the studies checked, an unresolved V gene accounts for under half, and the remainder has no known explanation. The V and J calls and clone size were taken over from that table, and D and trimming were inferred from the DNA. This sample lists more than 1.2 million clones; 97% to 99% were detected once. The top ten hold over 0.3% of the sample.

From its cysteine to its phenylalanine, the CDR3 spans 17 amino acids. The read is trimmed to its CDR3 DNA, 51 bases read in frame from base 1. CDR1 and CDR2 (SGHRS, YFSETQ) derive from the germline V gene. Ends trimmed: V by 2 bases, J by 3 bases; bases unmatched to a gene: 8. The V and J segments used are TRBV5-1 and TRBJ2-1, with 10 bases matching TRBD1. This TCR was sampled from a man aged 25 to 40 in good health. The specimen sequenced was naive CD4+ T cells sorted from blood. This specimen's cell subset or site label, interpreted: CD45RA+ positively selected. The DNA sequence is TGCGCCAGCAGCTTCCATCGGGGGACAGGGGACTACAATGAGCAGTTCTTC. Translation gives CASSFHRGTGDYNEQFF.